Listed here is a single TCR beta chain. This clonotype appeared many times. This clone's antigen is unknown. Base qualities are not at hand, and no much larger clone is one base apart. The data were taken from a study of T cells after yellow fever vaccination (dated by TCRdb to 2018 to 2020). For context, the study as a whole: The SMART-Seq v4 Ultra Low Input RNA kit was used to prepare libraries from fractions with low cell numbers. To track T-cell clones before and after primary and booster YFV17D yellow fever vaccination, bulk TCR alpha and beta repertoires were sequenced longitudinally. The cohort comprised two healthy male donors, one aged 18 to 29 and one aged 30 to 40 years. Bulk PBMC replicates and cell subsets were isolated from blood drawn at multiple timepoints before and after both primary and secondary immunization.

Its CDR3 holds 12 amino acids, cysteine through phenylalanine. The only DNA kept is the CDR3, 36 bases in frame from the first base. V is clipped by 4 bases and J by 6 bases, and the sequence between their germline boundaries is 11 bases long. The germline V gene (reference sequence) gives CDR1 as SGHKS and CDR2 as YYEKEE. The study at large found these results: After the booster, most of the clones that had expanded following primary vaccination were detected again (96% of CD4 and 88% of CD8), which suggests that memory was broadly maintained. A small fraction of clonotypes appeared in both the CD4 and CD8 compartments, likely as a result of convergent recombination. Computational filtering was needed because FACS-sorted repertoires could contain abundant contaminating clonotypes from the bulk population. The study included only two donors, which limits how far the findings can be generalized. The secondary T-cell response was weaker than the primary response but faster, peaking on day 5 instead of day 15.

TCR cDNA was synthesized by 5'RACE template switching, which introduced a universal primer site and unique molecular identifiers. Priming of cDNA synthesis was performed from both the TCR alpha and TCR beta constant segments. Libraries were amplified in two PCR steps, with sample barcodes and sequencing adapters added in the second step. Libraries were sequenced on Illumina HiSeq 2500 (2x100 bp) or NovaSeq (2x150 bp). The original pipeline was this. MIGEC handled demultiplexing of reads and collapsing into UMI consensus sequences, while MiXCR performed V(D)J alignment. Using edgeR on replicate PBMC samples, clonotypes were called vaccine-responding if FDR was below 0.01 and the log2 fold change was above 5 up to day 15. Each bulk clonotype was labeled CD4 or CD8 based on which sequenced repertoire, CD4 or CD8, contained the clonotype at higher abundance. The public reads were reanalyzed by TCRdb: fastp trimming at Q25, MiXCR alignment, in-frame beta chains only. Every CDR3 protein is listed once, alongside the most common genes and DNA of its rows. These V and J calls rely on TCRdb rather than the paper's analysis. The sample contains 65,000 to 70,000 distinct CDR3 sequences, around 6.2% of them found a single time. Roughly 2% of the sample goes to the ten largest clones.

Explained via the paper, the treatment or condition label denotes: live attenuated yellow fever vaccine strain. A standard Ficoll-Paque protocol was used to isolate PBMCs from peripheral blood. CD4 and CD8 T-cell fractions were isolated with Dynabeads CD4 and CD8 positive selection kits. TriZol was used to extract RNA from bulk PBMCs, CD4 and CD8 fractions, and dextramer-positive and dextramer-negative fractions. The sample was CD4+ T cells sorted from PBMCs, taken around 15 days after the first yellow fever vaccination. This TCR was recovered from a man between 18 and 35 years old who received the YFV17D yellow fever vaccine. The chain links TRBV5-5 with TRBJ2-7, with no D gene named confidently. The nucleotides read TGTGCCAGCAGCCAACTACCATCCGAGCAGTACTTC. This encodes CASSQLPSEQYF. Outside the CDR3, residues come from the reference TRBV5-5 and TRBJ2-7 proteins, so the full variable domain is: DAGVTQSPTHLIKTRGQQVTLRCSPISGHKSVSWYQQVLGQGPQFIFQYYEKEERGRGNFPDRFSARQFPNYSSELNVNALLLGDSALYLCASSQLPSEQYFGPGTRLTVT.